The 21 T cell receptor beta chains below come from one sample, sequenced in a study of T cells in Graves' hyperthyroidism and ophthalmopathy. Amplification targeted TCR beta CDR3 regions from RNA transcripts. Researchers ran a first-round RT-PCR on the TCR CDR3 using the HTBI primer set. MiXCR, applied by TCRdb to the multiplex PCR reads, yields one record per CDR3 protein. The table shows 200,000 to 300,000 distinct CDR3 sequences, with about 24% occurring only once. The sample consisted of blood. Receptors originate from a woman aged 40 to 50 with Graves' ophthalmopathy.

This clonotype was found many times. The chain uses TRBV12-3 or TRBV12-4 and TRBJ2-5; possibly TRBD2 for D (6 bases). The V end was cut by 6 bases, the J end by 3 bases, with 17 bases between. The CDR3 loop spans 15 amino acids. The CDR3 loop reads CASRLTGTLKETQYF. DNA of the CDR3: TGTGCCAGCAGATTGACCGGGACTTTGAAAGAGACCCAGTACTTC.

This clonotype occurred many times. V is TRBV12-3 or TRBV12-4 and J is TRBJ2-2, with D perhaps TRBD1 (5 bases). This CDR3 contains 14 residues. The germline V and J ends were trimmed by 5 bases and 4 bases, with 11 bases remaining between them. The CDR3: CASSRGVGTGELFF. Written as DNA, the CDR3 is TGTGCCAGCAGTAGGGGCGTAGGCACCGGGGAGCTGTTTTTT.

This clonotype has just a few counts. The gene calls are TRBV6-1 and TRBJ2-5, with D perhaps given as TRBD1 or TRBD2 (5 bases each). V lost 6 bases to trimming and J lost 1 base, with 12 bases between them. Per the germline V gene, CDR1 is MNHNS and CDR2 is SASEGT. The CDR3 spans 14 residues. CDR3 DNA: TGTGCCAGCAGCAACCCGGGACCCCAAGAGACCCAGTACTTC. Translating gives CASSNPGPQETQYF.

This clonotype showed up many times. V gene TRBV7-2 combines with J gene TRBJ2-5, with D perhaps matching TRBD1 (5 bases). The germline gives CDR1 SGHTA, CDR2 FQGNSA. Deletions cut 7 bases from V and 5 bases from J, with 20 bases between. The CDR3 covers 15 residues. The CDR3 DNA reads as TGTGCCAGCACCCTCACAGGCTCCCGGGTGGAGACCCAGTACTTC. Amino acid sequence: CASTLTGSRVETQYF.

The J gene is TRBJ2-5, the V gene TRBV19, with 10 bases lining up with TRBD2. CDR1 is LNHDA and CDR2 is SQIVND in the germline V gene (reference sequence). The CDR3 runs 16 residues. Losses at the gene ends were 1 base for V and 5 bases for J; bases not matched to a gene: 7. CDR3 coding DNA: TGTGCCAGTAGTATAGGCGCTAGCGGGAGTTTCGAGACCCAGTACTTC. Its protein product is CASSIGASGSFETQYF.

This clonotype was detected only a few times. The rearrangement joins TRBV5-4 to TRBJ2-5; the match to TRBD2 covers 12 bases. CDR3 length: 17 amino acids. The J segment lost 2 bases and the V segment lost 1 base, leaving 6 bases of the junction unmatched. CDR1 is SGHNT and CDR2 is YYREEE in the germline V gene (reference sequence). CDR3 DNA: TGTGCCAGCAGCTTGCCTAGCGGGAGGGCGGGTCAAGAGACCCAGTACTTC. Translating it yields CASSLPSGRAGQETQYF.

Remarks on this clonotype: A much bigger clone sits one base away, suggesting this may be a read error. Here the CDR3 reads CAGSMESSAGELFF. The DNA of the CDR3 is TGTGCTGGCAGCATGGAGAGCAGCGCCGGGGAGCTGTTTTTT. The chain joins TRBV7-7 to TRBJ2-2; D is undetermined. In germline, CDR1 is SSHAT, CDR2 FNYEAQ (reference sequence). The CDR3 consists of 14 residues.

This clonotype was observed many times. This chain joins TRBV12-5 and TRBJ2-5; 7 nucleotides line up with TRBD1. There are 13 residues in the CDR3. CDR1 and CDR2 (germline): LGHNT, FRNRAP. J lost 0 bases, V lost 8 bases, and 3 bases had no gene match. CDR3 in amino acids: CASRDRNQETQYF. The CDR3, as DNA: TGTGCTAGTCGGGACAGAAACCAAGAGACCCAGTACTTC.

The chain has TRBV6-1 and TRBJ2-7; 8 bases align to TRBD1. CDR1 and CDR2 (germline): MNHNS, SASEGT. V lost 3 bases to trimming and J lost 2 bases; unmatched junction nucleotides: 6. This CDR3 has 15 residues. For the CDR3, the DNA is TGTGCCAGCAGTGATGGACAGGGACTCACCTACGAGCAGTACTTC. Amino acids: CASSDGQGLTYEQYF.

As DNA, the CDR3 is TGTGCCAGCAGCTTAACCGTCCAGGTGAACACTGAAGCTTTCTTT. Its protein product is CASSLTVQVNTEAFF. J is TRBJ1-1 and V is TRBV11-2; no clear D gene. CDR1 is SGHAT, CDR2 FQNNGV, per germline. V lost 2 bases to trimming and J lost 0 bases, with 10 bases between them. The CDR3 is made up of 15 amino acids.

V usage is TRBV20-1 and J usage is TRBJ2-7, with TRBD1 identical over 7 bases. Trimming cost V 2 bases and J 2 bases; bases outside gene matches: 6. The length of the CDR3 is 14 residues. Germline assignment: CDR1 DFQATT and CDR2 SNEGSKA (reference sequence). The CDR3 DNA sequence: TGCAGTGCTAGACTCAGGGGGAACCCCTACGAGCAGTACTTC. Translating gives CSARLRGNPYEQYF.

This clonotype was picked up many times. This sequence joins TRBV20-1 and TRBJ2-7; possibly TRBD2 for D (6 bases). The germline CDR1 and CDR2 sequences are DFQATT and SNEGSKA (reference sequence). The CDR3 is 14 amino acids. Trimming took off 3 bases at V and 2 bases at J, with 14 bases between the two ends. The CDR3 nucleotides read TGCAGTGCTAGGCCCCTAGCGAAGACCTACGAGCAGTACTTC. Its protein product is CSARPLAKTYEQYF.

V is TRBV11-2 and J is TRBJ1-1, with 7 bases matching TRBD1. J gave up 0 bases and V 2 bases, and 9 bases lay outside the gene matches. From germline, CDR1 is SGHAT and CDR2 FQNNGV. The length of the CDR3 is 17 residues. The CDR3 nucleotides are TGTGCCAGCAGCTTAAGGGGGCGGGACAGAGTGAACACTGAAGCTTTCTTT. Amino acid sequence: CASSLRGRDRVNTEAFF.

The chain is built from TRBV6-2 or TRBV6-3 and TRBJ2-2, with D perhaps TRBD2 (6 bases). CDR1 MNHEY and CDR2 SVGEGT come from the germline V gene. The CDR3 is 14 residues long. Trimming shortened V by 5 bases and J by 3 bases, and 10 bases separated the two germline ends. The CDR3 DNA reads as TGTGCCAGCAGTCTGACTAGTTACACCGGGGAGCTGTTTTTT. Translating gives CASSLTSYTGELFF.

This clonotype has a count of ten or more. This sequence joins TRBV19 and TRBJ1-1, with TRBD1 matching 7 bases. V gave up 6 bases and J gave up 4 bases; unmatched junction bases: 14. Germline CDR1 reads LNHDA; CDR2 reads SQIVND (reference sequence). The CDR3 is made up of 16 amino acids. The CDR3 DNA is TGTGCCAGTAGCAGAAAGGGGGCGACAGGGACCACTGAAGCTTTCTTT. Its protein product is CASSRKGATGTTEAFF.

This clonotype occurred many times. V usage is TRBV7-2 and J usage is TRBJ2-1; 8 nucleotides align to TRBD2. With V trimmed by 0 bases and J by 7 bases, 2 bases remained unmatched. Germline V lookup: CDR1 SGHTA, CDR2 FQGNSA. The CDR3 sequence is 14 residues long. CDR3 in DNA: TGTGCCAGCAGCTTAGCGGGCGGGGGGAATGAGCAGTTCTTC. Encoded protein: CASSLAGGGNEQFF.

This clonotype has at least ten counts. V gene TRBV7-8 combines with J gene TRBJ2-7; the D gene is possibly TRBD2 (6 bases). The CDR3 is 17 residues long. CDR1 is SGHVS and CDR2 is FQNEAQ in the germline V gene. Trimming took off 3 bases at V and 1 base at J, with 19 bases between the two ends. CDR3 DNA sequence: TGTGCCAGCAGCTTGGTGCCTGGGACTCCGGGGTCCTACGAGCAGTACTTC. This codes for CASSLVPGTPGSYEQYF.

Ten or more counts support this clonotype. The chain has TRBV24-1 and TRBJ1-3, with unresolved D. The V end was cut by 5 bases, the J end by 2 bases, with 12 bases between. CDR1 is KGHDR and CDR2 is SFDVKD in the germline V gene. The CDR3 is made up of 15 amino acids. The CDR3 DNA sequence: TGTGCCACCAGTGCCGAACCGGGGACTGGAAACACCATATATTTT. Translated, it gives CATSAEPGTGNTIYF.

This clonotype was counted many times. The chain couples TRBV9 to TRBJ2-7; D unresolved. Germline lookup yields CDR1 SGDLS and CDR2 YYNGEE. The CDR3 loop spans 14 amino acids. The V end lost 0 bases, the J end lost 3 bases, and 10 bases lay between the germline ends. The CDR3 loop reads CASSVGVGVYEQYF. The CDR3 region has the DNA TGTGCCAGCAGCGTAGGGGTAGGCGTCTACGAGCAGTACTTC.

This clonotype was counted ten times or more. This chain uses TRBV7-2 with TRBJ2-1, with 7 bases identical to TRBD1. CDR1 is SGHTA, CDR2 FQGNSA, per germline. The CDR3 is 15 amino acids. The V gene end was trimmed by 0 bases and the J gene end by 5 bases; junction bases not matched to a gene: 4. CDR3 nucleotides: TGTGCCAGCAGCTTAGCGCGACAGGGTAACAATGAGCAGTTCTTC. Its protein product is CASSLARQGNNEQFF. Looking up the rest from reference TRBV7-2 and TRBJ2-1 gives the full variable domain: GAGVSQSPSNKVTEKGKDVELRCDPISGHTALYWYRQSLGQGLEFLIYFQGNSAPDKSGLPSDRFSAERTGGSVSTLTIQRTQQEDSAVYLCASSLARQGNNEQFFGPGTRLTVL.

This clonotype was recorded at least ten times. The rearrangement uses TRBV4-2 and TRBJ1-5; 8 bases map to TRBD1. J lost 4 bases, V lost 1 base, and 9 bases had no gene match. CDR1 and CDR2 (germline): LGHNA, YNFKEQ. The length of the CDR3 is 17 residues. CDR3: CASSQAAAGGQNQPQHF. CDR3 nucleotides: TGTGCCAGCAGCCAAGCGGCGGCAGGGGGCCAAAATCAGCCCCAGCATTTT.